This is a list of T cell receptor beta chains from one sample in a study of cytomegalovirus exposure and HLA in healthy donors. Clones were sequenced by immunoSEQ multiplex PCR, and TCRdb holds only the in-frame ones, with some missing. The sample shows 230,000 or so clones, 70% to 90% of them seen only once. Sequencing was carried out using PBMCs. These receptors came from a woman between 18 and 30 years old in good health and CMV-seronegative. The CDR3 runs from the conserved cysteine through the conserved F or W. A D gene is named only where the DNA matches it firmly. For some rows the clone size is stated as once, few or many, or as a class when expanded; others skip it.

v_call: TRBV27
clone_size: -
j_call: TRBJ2-3
d_call: -
cdr3_aa: CASSFRWDSGQYF
cdr3_nt: TGTGCCAGCAGTTTTCGTTGGGACTCAGGGCAGTATTTT

v_call: TRBV6-1
clone_size: -
j_call: TRBJ1-1
d_call: -
cdr3_aa: CASSEVMYRVTGEAFF
cdr3_nt: TGTGCCAGCAGCGAAGTTATGTACAGGGTTACGGGTGAAGCTTTCTTT

v_call: TRBV7-2
clone_size: few
j_call: TRBJ2-3
d_call: -
cdr3_aa: CASSRQTEDTQYF
cdr3_nt: TGTGCCAGCAGCAGGCAGACAGAAGATACGCAGTATTTT

v_call: TRBV7-6
clone_size: -
j_call: TRBJ2-3
d_call: TRBD1
cdr3_aa: CASSLEPTGGADTQYF
cdr3_nt: TGTGCCAGCAGCTTAGAACCTACAGGGGGCGCAGATACGCAGTATTTT

v_call: TRBV28
clone_size: -
j_call: TRBJ1-3
d_call: TRBD1
cdr3_aa: CASSSGGADGNTIYF
cdr3_nt: TGTGCCAGCAGTTCAGGGGGCGCTGATGGAAACACCATATATTTT

v_call: TRBV19
clone_size: -
j_call: TRBJ1-3
d_call: -
cdr3_aa: CASRRGSSGNTIYF
cdr3_nt: TGTGCCAGTAGGAGGGGGAGTTCTGGAAACACCATATATTTT

v_call: TRBV19
clone_size: many
j_call: TRBJ2-1
d_call: TRBD2
cdr3_aa: CASKNSGDSNNEQFF
cdr3_nt: TGTGCCAGTAAGAATAGCGGGGATAGTAACAATGAGCAGTTCTTC

v_call: TRBV4-3
clone_size: -
j_call: TRBJ2-7
d_call: TRBD1
cdr3_aa: CASSQDTGGTGYEQYF
cdr3_nt: TGCGCCAGCAGCCAAGATACAGGGGGTACAGGCTACGAGCAGTACTTC

v_call: TRBV7-9
clone_size: -
j_call: TRBJ2-5
d_call: -
cdr3_aa: CASSLGSPGETQYF
cdr3_nt: TGTGCCAGCAGCTTAGGGAGCCCTGGGGAGACCCAGTACTTC

v_call: TRBV15
clone_size: -
j_call: TRBJ2-3
d_call: TRBD2
cdr3_aa: CATSRDGASGGSDTQYF
cdr3_nt: TGTGCCACCAGCAGAGATGGGGCTAGCGGAGGTTCAGATACGCAGTATTTT

v_call: TRBV18
clone_size: once
j_call: TRBJ2-5
d_call: TRBD1
cdr3_aa: CASSHRDRGPQYF
cdr3_nt: TGTGCCAGCTCGCACCGGGACAGAGGGCCCCAGTACTTC

v_call: TRBV9
clone_size: -
j_call: TRBJ2-1
d_call: -
cdr3_aa: CASSVGGGDNEQFF
cdr3_nt: TGTGCCAGCAGCGTAGGAGGAGGGGACAATGAGCAGTTCTTC

v_call: TRBV4-2
clone_size: -
j_call: TRBJ2-7
d_call: -
cdr3_aa: CASSQDDRSSYEQYF
cdr3_nt: TGTGCCAGCAGCCAAGATGATCGGTCCTCCTACGAGCAGTACTTC

v_call: TRBV19
clone_size: -
j_call: TRBJ2-7
d_call: TRBD1
cdr3_aa: CASSIGTGGPYEQYF
cdr3_nt: TGTGCCAGTAGTATCGGGACAGGGGGTCCCTACGAGCAGTACTTC

v_call: TRBV7-3
clone_size: -
j_call: TRBJ1-2
d_call: TRBD1
cdr3_aa: CASSYGTGANYGYTF
cdr3_nt: TGTGCCAGCAGCTATGGGACAGGAGCTAACTATGGCTACACCTTC

v_call: TRBV30
clone_size: -
j_call: TRBJ2-7
d_call: -
cdr3_aa: CAWSGGDEQYF
cdr3_nt: TGTGCCTGGAGTGGCGGAGACGAGCAGTACTTC

v_call: TRBV27
clone_size: -
j_call: TRBJ2-7
d_call: TRBD2
cdr3_aa: CASSLAAGVGYEQYF
cdr3_nt: TGTGCCAGCAGTTTAGCAGCGGGGGTGGGCTACGAGCAGTACTTC

v_call: TRBV2
clone_size: -
j_call: TRBJ1-5
d_call: TRBD1
cdr3_aa: CAGGTEKDQPQHF
cdr3_nt: TGTGCCGGCGGGACAGAAAAAGATCAGCCCCAGCATTTT

v_call: TRBV6-5
clone_size: -
j_call: TRBJ2-7
d_call: -
cdr3_aa: CASSYSSAGYEQYF
cdr3_nt: TGTGCCAGCAGTTACAGCTCCGCAGGCTACGAGCAGTACTTC

v_call: TRBV29-1
clone_size: -
j_call: TRBJ1-1
d_call: -
cdr3_aa: CSAGSGHTKGTEAFF
cdr3_nt: TGCAGCGCCGGTTCTGGACATACTAAGGGAACTGAAGCTTTCTTT

v_call: TRBV27
clone_size: -
j_call: TRBJ2-1
d_call: -
cdr3_aa: CASRPIPRQASGLYNEQFF
cdr3_nt: TGTGCCAGCAGACCAATCCCCCGACAGGCGTCGGGCCTATACAATGAGCAGTTCTTC

v_call: TRBV6-5
clone_size: -
j_call: TRBJ1-1
d_call: TRBD1
cdr3_aa: CASSYSGTGWNTEAFF
cdr3_nt: TGTGCCAGCAGTTACTCCGGGACAGGATGGAACACTGAAGCTTTCTTT

v_call: TRBV7-8
clone_size: -
j_call: TRBJ2-1
d_call: -
cdr3_aa: CASSPLTRMNEQFF
cdr3_nt: TGTGCCAGCAGCCCCCTAACTAGGATGAATGAGCAGTTCTTC

v_call: TRBV30
clone_size: -
j_call: TRBJ1-3
d_call: TRBD1
cdr3_aa: CASEHRGPSGNTIYF
cdr3_nt: TGTGCCTCGGAACACAGGGGTCCTTCTGGAAACACCATATATTTT

v_call: TRBV28
clone_size: -
j_call: TRBJ2-7
d_call: TRBD1
cdr3_aa: CASSSGQGVGEQYF
cdr3_nt: TGTGCCAGCAGTTCCGGGCAGGGGGTCGGCGAGCAGTACTTC

v_call: TRBV9
clone_size: -
j_call: TRBJ2-7
d_call: TRBD1
cdr3_aa: CASSGGQGQYF
cdr3_nt: TGTGCCAGCAGCGGGGGACAGGGTCAGTACTTC

v_call: TRBV5-1
clone_size: once
j_call: TRBJ2-7
d_call: TRBD1
cdr3_aa: CASSLGQLYEQYF
cdr3_nt: TGCGCCAGCAGCCTGGGACAGCTCTACGAGCAGTACTTC

v_call: TRBV9
clone_size: -
j_call: TRBJ2-1
d_call: TRBD2
cdr3_aa: CASSVEAGVLNEQFF
cdr3_nt: TGTGCCAGCAGCGTAGAGGCGGGGGTTCTAAATGAGCAGTTCTTC

v_call: TRBV6-4
clone_size: -
j_call: TRBJ2-2
d_call: TRBD2
cdr3_aa: CASSDSAGGPSGELFF
cdr3_nt: TGTGCCAGCAGTGACTCAGCGGGAGGGCCGAGCGGGGAGCTGTTTTTT

v_call: TRBV10-2
clone_size: -
j_call: TRBJ2-3
d_call: TRBD2
cdr3_aa: CATLVQGLAGVGPDTQYF
cdr3_nt: TGCGCCACCCTAGTGCAGGGACTAGCGGGAGTCGGGCCAGATACGCAGTATTTT

v_call: TRBV28
clone_size: -
j_call: TRBJ2-3
d_call: -
cdr3_aa: CASKEGPGDTQYF
cdr3_nt: TGTGCCAGCAAGGAGGGCCCGGGAGATACGCAGTATTTT

v_call: TRBV2
clone_size: -
j_call: TRBJ1-3
d_call: TRBD1
cdr3_aa: CASSDLTWDREPSGNTIYF
cdr3_nt: TGTGCCAGCAGTGATCTAACCTGGGACAGGGAACCTTCGGGAAACACCATATATTTT

v_call: TRBV29-1
clone_size: -
j_call: TRBJ2-7
d_call: -
cdr3_aa: CSVAGPRSAGEQYF
cdr3_nt: TGCAGCGTGGCCGGGCCGCGGTCGGCGGGCGAGCAGTACTTC

v_call: TRBV28
clone_size: -
j_call: TRBJ1-1
d_call: -
cdr3_aa: CASSLSDTEAFF
cdr3_nt: TGTGCCAGCAGTCTAAGTGACACTGAAGCTTTCTTT

v_call: TRBV28
clone_size: -
j_call: TRBJ1-2
d_call: TRBD1
cdr3_aa: CASRFAGQANYGYTF
cdr3_nt: TGTGCCAGCAGGTTTGCGGGACAGGCTAACTATGGCTACACCTTC

v_call: TRBV27
clone_size: -
j_call: TRBJ2-5
d_call: -
cdr3_aa: CASRTVNQETQYF
cdr3_nt: TGTGCCAGCAGGACAGTAAACCAAGAGACCCAGTACTTC

v_call: TRBV30
clone_size: -
j_call: TRBJ2-1
d_call: TRBD2
cdr3_aa: CALGLAGESYNEQFF
cdr3_nt: TGTGCCTTGGGACTAGCGGGAGAGTCCTACAATGAGCAGTTCTTC

v_call: TRBV7-9
clone_size: -
j_call: TRBJ2-7
d_call: TRBD1
cdr3_aa: CASSLAIGTGEVYEQYF
cdr3_nt: TGTGCCAGCAGCTTAGCGATCGGGACAGGGGAAGTCTACGAGCAGTACTTC

v_call: TRBV28
clone_size: -
j_call: TRBJ1-2
d_call: TRBD1
cdr3_aa: CASSFTGQSYGYTF
cdr3_nt: TGTGCCAGCAGTTTCACGGGACAGTCCTATGGCTACACCTTC

v_call: TRBV30
clone_size: -
j_call: TRBJ2-5
d_call: -
cdr3_aa: CAWSAMGPETQYF
cdr3_nt: TGTGCCTGGAGTGCTATGGGGCCCGAGACCCAGTACTTC

v_call: TRBV19
clone_size: -
j_call: TRBJ1-4
d_call: -
cdr3_aa: CASSSGGGREKLFF
cdr3_nt: TGTGCCAGTAGTTCGGGGGGGGGACGTGAAAAACTGTTTTTT

v_call: TRBV28
clone_size: -
j_call: TRBJ1-3
d_call: -
cdr3_aa: CASGIRGPGNTIYF
cdr3_nt: TGTGCCAGCGGGATCAGGGGCCCGGGAAACACCATATATTTT

v_call: TRBV7-6
clone_size: -
j_call: TRBJ2-7
d_call: TRBD1
cdr3_aa: CASSPSPGQGAIEQYF
cdr3_nt: TGTGCCAGCAGCCCCAGCCCGGGACAGGGGGCAATCGAGCAGTACTTC

v_call: TRBV29-1
clone_size: -
j_call: TRBJ2-7
d_call: TRBD2
cdr3_aa: CSVEGLAETYEQYF
cdr3_nt: TGCAGCGTTGAAGGACTAGCGGAGACGTACGAGCAGTACTTC

v_call: TRBV30
clone_size: -
j_call: TRBJ2-4
d_call: TRBD1
cdr3_aa: CAWSPGQAHFDIQYF
cdr3_nt: TGTGCCTGGAGTCCGGGACAGGCTCACTTCGACATTCAGTACTTC

v_call: TRBV28
clone_size: once
j_call: TRBJ2-3
d_call: -
cdr3_aa: CASSSVSDTQYF
cdr3_nt: TGTGCCAGCAGTTCCGTCTCAGATACGCAGTATTTT

v_call: TRBV7-9
clone_size: -
j_call: TRBJ1-2
d_call: -
cdr3_aa: CASSLSEGFHGYTF
cdr3_nt: TGTGCCAGCAGCTTATCAGAGGGTTTCCATGGCTACACCTTC

v_call: TRBV29-1
clone_size: -
j_call: TRBJ2-2
d_call: -
cdr3_aa: CSAHTGSGHAGELFF
cdr3_nt: TGCAGCGCCCACACGGGGAGCGGCCACGCCGGGGAGCTGTTTTTT

v_call: TRBV4-1
clone_size: -
j_call: TRBJ2-3
d_call: TRBD2
cdr3_aa: CASSSPTRELRTQYF
cdr3_nt: TGCGCCAGCAGCTCACCTACGCGGGAGCTTAGAACGCAGTATTTT